This paragraph covers one TCR beta chain sequence. This sample was included in a study of cytomegalovirus exposure and HLA in healthy donors. Data came from immunoSEQ multiplex PCR; TCRdb stores just in-frame clones and leaves some out. The sample comprises about 150,000 clones, approximately 86% of which are singletons, and about 22% rests with the top ten. The donors were members of the validation cohort comprising about 130 subjects, separate from the roughly 650-subject first cohort. The sequence was collected from a young man in good health and CMV-seropositive. The specimen sequenced was PBMCs.

CDR3 loop: CASRLRTGLNYGYTF. In DNA form, the CDR3 reads TGCGCCAGCAGGTTACGGACAGGTCTCAACTATGGCTACACCTTC. The chain has TRBV5-1 and TRBJ1-2, with 7 nucleotides matching TRBD1. The CDR3 totals 15 residues. V gave up 5 bases and J gave up 2 bases; unmatched junction bases: 9. Germline V CDR1 and CDR2: SGHRS, YFSETQ. The variable domain in full, with the rest retrieved from reference TRBV5-1 and TRBJ1-2, is KAGVTQTPRYLIKTRGQQVTLSCSPISGHRSVSWYQQTPGQGLQFLFEYFSETQRNKGNFPGRFSGRQFSNSRSEMNVSTLELGDSALYLCASRLRTGLNYGYTFGSGTRLTVV.